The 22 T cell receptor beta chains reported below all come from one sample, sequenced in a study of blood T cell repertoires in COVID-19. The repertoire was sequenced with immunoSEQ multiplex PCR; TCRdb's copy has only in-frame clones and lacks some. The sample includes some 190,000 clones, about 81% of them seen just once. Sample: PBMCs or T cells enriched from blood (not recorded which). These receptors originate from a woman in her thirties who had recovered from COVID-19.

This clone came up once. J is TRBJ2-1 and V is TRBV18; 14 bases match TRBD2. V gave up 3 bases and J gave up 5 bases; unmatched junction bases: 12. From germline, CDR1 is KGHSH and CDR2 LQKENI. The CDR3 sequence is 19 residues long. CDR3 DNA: TGTGCCAGCTCACCGGGGACTAGCGGGAGTTCGTGGGTCAACAATGAGCAGTTCTTC. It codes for CASSPGTSGSSWVNNEQFF.

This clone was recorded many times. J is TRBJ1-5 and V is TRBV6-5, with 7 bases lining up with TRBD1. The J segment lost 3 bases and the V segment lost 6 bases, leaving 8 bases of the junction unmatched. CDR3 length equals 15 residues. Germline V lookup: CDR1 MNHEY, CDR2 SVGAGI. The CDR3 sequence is CASRSRDSDNQPQHF. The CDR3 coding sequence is TGTGCCAGCAGATCCCGGGACAGCGACAATCAGCCCCAGCATTTT.

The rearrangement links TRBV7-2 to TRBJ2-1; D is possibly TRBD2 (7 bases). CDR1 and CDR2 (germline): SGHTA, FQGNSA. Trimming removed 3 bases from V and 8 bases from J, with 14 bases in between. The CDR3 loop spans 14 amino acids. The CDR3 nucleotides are TGTGCCAGCAGCTTCTGGGGGGGGGCAGATGAGCAGTTCTTC. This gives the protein CASSFWGGADEQFF.

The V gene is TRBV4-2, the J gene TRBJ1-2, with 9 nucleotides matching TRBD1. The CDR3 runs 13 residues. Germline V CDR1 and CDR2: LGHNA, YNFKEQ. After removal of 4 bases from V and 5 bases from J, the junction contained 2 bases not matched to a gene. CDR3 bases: TGTGCCAGCAGCCCCGGACAGGGGTATGGCTACACCTTC. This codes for CASSPGQGYGYTF.

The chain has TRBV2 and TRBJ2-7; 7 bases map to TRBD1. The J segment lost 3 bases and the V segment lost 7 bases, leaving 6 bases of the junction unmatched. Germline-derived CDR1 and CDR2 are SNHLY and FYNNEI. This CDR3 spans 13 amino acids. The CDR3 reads CASTRQGNYEQYF. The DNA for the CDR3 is TGTGCCAGCACCCGACAGGGTAACTACGAGCAGTACTTC.

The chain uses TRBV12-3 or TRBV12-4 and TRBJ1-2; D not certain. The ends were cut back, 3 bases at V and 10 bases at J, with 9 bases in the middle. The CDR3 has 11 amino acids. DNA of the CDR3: TGTGCCAGCAGTTTCGAGCGAGACTACACCTTC. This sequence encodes CASSFERDYTF.

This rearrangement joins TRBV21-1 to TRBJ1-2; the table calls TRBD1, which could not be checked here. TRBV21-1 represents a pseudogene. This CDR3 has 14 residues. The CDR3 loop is CASSGKQGDYGYTF. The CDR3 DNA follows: TGTGCCAGCAGCGGAAAGCAGGGTGACTATGGCTACACCTTC.

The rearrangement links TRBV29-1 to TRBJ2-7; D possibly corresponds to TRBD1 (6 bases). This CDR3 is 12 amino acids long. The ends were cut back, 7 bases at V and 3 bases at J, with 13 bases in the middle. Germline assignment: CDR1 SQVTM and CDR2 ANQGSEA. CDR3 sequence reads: CSAWDTNYEQYF. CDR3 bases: TGCAGCGCTTGGGACACCAACTACGAGCAGTACTTC.

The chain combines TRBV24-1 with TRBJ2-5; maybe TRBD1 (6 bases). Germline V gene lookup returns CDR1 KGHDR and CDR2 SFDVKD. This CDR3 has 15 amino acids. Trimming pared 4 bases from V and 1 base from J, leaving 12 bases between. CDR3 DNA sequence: TGTGCCACCAGTGAACCCGACAGGTTCCAAGAGACCCAGTACTTC. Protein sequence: CATSEPDRFQETQYF.

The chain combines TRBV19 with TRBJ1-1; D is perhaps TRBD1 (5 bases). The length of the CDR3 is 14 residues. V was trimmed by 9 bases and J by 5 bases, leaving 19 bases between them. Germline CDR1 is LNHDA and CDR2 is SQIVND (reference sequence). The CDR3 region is CASRSEGRFTEAFF. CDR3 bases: TGTGCCAGCCGGTCGGAGGGGAGGTTTACTGAAGCTTTCTTT.

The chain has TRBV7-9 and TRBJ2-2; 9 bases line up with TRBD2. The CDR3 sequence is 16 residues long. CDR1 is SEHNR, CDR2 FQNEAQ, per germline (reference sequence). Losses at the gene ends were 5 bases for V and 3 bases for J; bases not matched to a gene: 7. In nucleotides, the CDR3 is TGTGCCAGCAGCCTAGTTAGCGGGGGCGACACCGGGGAGCTGTTTTTT. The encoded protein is CASSLVSGGDTGELFF.

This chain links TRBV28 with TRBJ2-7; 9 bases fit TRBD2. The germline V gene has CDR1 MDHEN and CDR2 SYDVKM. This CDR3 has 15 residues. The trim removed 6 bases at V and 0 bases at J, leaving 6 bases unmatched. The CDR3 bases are TGTGCCAGCAGGGAGGCGGGAGGGAGCTCCTACGAGCAGTACTTC. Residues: CASREAGGSSYEQYF.

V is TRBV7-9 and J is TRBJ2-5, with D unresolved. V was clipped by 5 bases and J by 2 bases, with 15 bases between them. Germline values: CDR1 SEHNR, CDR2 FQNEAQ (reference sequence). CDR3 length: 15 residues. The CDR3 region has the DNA TGTGCCAGCAGCCGAATGTCAGAACCGCAAGAGACCCAGTACTTC. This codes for CASSRMSEPQETQYF.

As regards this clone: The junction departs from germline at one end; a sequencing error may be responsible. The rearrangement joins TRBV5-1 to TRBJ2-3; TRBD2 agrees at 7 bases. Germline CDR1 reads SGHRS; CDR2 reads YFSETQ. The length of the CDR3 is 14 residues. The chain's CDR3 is CASSFERGTHTQYF. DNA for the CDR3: TGCGCCAGCAGCTTCGAGCGGGGCACACATACGCAGTATTTT.

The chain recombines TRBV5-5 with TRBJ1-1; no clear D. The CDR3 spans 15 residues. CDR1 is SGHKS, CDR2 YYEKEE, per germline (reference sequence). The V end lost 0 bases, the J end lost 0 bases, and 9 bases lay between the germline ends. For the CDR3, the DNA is TGTGCCAGCAGCTTGGCGGGGTTTGTGAACACTGAAGCTTTCTTT. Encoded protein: CASSLAGFVNTEAFF.

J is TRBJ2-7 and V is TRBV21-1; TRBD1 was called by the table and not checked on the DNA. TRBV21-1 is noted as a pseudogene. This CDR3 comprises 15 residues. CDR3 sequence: CASSSERQGPYEQYV. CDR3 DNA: TGTGCCAGCAGCTCGGAAAGACAGGGCCCCTACGAGCAGTACGTC.

This CDR3 is CASSTDSYTGELFF. Here the CDR3 DNA reads TGTGCCAGCAGTACCGACTCCTACACCGGGGAGCTGTTTTTT. The chain is built from TRBV27 and TRBJ2-2; D is undetermined. Germline V gene lookup returns CDR1 MNHEY and CDR2 SMNVEV (reference sequence). The CDR3 spans 14 residues. Trimming took 5 bases from V and 3 from J, leaving 10 bases between them.

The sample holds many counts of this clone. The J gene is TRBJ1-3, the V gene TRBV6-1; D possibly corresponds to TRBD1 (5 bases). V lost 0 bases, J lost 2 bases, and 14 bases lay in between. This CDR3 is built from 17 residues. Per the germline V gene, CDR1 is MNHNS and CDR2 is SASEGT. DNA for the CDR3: TGTGCCAGCAGTGAAGCGGAGGGATGGGGCGCTGGAAACACCATATATTTT. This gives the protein CASSEAEGWGAGNTIYF.

CDR3 residues: CSVGGAYEQYF. CDR3 nucleotides: TGCAGCGTGGGTGGGGCGTACGAGCAGTACTTC. This sequence joins TRBV29-1 and TRBJ2-7; tentatively, D is TRBD1 (5 bases). The CDR3 spans 11 residues. V gave up 6 bases and J gave up 4 bases, with 10 bases separating them. In germline, CDR1 is SQVTM, CDR2 ANQGSEA.

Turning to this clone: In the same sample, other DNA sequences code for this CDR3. The CDR3 loop reads CASSAGGSYNEQFF. The CDR3 coding sequence is TGTGCCAGCAGCGCCGGGGGGTCCTACAATGAGCAGTTCTTC. The V call is TRBV11-2, the J call TRBJ2-1, with 7 bases fitting TRBD2. V lost 5 bases, J lost 1 base, and 2 bases stayed unmatched. The CDR3 sequence is 14 residues long. The germline gives CDR1 SGHAT, CDR2 FQNNGV.

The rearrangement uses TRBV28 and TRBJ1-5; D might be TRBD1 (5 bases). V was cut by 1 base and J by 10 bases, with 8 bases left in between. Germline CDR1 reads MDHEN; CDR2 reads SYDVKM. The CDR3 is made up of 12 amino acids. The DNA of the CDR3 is TGTGCCAGCAGTTTATTGGGGGGTCCCCAGCATTTT. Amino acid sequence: CASSLLGGPQHF.

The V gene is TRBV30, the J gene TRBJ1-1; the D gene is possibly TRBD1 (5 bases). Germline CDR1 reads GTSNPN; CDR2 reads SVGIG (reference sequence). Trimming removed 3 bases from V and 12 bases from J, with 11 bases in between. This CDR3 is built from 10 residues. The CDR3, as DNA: TGTGCCTGGAGGGGGGGGAGGACTTTCTTT. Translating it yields CAWRGGRTFF.